There are many counts of the clone carrying this T cell receptor (beta chain). Its specificity is not known. This specimen belongs to a study of HIV-infected patients and healthy controls. cDNA was made from around 0.5 ug RNA using alpha and beta constant primers. Each of the alpha and beta chains got its own library through chain-specific third strand synthesis with indices. From the 5' RACE reads, TCRdb called clonotypes with MiXCR, one entry per CDR3 protein. Here the sample spans more than 10,000 distinct CDR3 sequences, 6.5% to 9% being singletons. Study outcomes and limitations: Healthy control repertoires had roughly threefold more distinct CDR3s than untreated HIV+ repertoires, and higher Shannon diversity. Study cohorts differed slightly in age and sex, but this did not explain diversity differences. Healthy controls carried many MAIT alpha-chain CDR3s, while HIV+ repertoires had few.

No cell fractionation was done, so the repertoire covers all unsorted peripheral blood T cells. Control samples came from some ten uninfected healthy donors, four of them resampled after 2 to 4 months. V dropped 5 bases and J dropped 0 bases, with 2 bases sitting between them. Germline CDR1 and CDR2: SGHTA and FQGNSA. This CDR3 is 12 amino acids long. The receptor was isolated from an adult in good health. The chain has TRBV7-2 and TRBJ1-5; the D is unclear. The specimen was blood. CDR3 sequence reads: CASSHSNQPQHF. The CDR3 DNA sequence: TGTGCCAGCAGCCATAGCAATCAGCCCCAGCATTTT. The full variable domain, in which reference TRBV7-2 and TRBJ1-5 provide the parts outside the CDR3, is GAGVSQSPSNKVTEKGKDVELRCDPISGHTALYWYRQSLGQGLEFLIYFQGNSAPDKSGLPSDRFSAERTGGSVSTLTIQRTQQEDSAVYLCASSHSNQPQHFGDGTRLSIL.